The next 18 T cell receptor beta chains were all read from a single sample in a study of blood T cell repertoires in COVID-19 (dated by TCRdb to 2019 to 2021). The library came from the immunoSEQ multiplex PCR assay. Imported from immuneACCESS, the table was reduced by TCRdb to in-frame sequences with V and J called. These copies leave out some clones; in studies compared against another copy, an unresolved V gene accounts for under half, and the cause of the remainder is not known. The sample table shows roughly 220,000 clones, and approximately 84% are seen once. The ten largest clones represent around 5.7% of the sample. Sequencing was carried out using peripheral blood. The receptor source for this set is an elderly man with acute or convalescent COVID-19.

The chain employs TRBV7-8 and TRBJ2-1; D is undetermined. CDR1 is SGHVS, CDR2 FQNEAQ, per germline. V was trimmed by 2 bases and J by 4 bases, leaving 12 bases between them. The CDR3 runs to 15 residues. DNA for the CDR3: TGTGCCAGCAGCTTATCACGCGGCGGATACAATGAGCAGTTCTTC. Translation: CASSLSRGGYNEQFF.

V and J are TRBV11-2 and TRBJ1-2; D is uncertain. V lost 1 base, J lost 0 bases, and 9 bases lay in between. Germline V gene data show CDR1 as SGHAT and CDR2 as FQNNGV. CDR3 length: 15 amino acids. The CDR3 nucleotides are TGTGCCAGCAGCTTAGTTGGAACAGCTAACTATGGCTACACCTTC. As protein: CASSLVGTANYGYTF.

V is TRBV2 and J is TRBJ2-5; D might be TRBD1 (6 bases). Trimming shortened V by 6 bases and J by 7 bases, and 15 bases separated the two germline ends. This CDR3 is built from 13 residues. CDR1 and CDR2 (germline): SNHLY, FYNNEI. Here the CDR3 DNA reads TGTGCCAGCAGAGCACAGGGACCTAGGACCCAGTACTTC. It yields the protein CASRAQGPRTQYF.

The chain is built from TRBV20-1 and TRBJ2-7, with no clear D. Germline CDR1 DFQATT, CDR2 SNEGSKA (reference sequence). The CDR3 covers 13 residues. Trimming removed 3 bases from V and 1 base from J, with 10 bases in between. CDR3: CSASLPTSYEQYF. The CDR3 bases are TGCAGTGCTAGTTTGCCAACATCCTACGAGCAGTACTTC.

This chain's CDR3 is CSVEGWGRSPYEQYF. The CDR3 nucleotides read TGCAGCGTTGAAGGTTGGGGCAGATCCCCCTACGAGCAGTACTTC. The rearrangement joins TRBV29-1 to TRBJ2-7; possible D gene TRBD1, 5 bases. Germline values: CDR1 SQVTM, CDR2 ANQGSEA. The CDR3 has 15 residues. The V end was cut by 1 base, the J end by 2 bases, with 15 bases between.

The genes are TRBV10-1 and TRBJ2-3; 10 nucleotides agree with TRBD2. Germline V gene data show CDR1 as WNHNN and CDR2 as SYGVQD (reference sequence). V shed 7 bases and J 4 bases; nucleotides not matched to a gene: 14. This CDR3 has 17 residues. The CDR3 DNA reads as TGCGCCAGCAACGACCTAGCGGGAGTTCGACATCCAGATACGCAGTATTTT. This translates into CASNDLAGVRHPDTQYF.

V and J are TRBV24-1 and TRBJ2-6; D not resolved. CDR3 length: 15 amino acids. CDR1 and CDR2 from the germline V gene are KGHDR and SFDVKD. V lost 4 bases to trimming and J lost 0 bases, with 6 bases between them. The CDR3 spells CATSEAGSGANVLTF. The CDR3 region has the DNA TGTGCCACCAGTGAGGCAGGCTCTGGGGCCAACGTCCTGACTTTC.

The chain is built from TRBV30 and TRBJ1-5; a possible D gene is TRBD1 (6 bases). The V and J ends lost 5 bases and 5 bases respectively, with 13 bases between them. Per the germline V gene, CDR1 is GTSNPN and CDR2 is SVGIG (reference sequence). CDR3 length: 13 residues. The CDR3 bases are TGTGCCTGGGCCAGGGGAGATTATCAGCCCCAGCATTTT. It specifies CAWARGDYQPQHF.

V gene TRBV9 combines with J gene TRBJ2-2, with TRBD1 identical over 9 bases. The CDR3 is 16 amino acids. Germline V gene data show CDR1 as SGDLS and CDR2 as YYNGEE. The junction had 7 bases not matched to a gene; V was cut back by 2 bases and J by 5 bases. In nucleotides, the CDR3 is TGTGCCAGCAGCGTCGGAGGACAGGGGCTTACCGGGGAGCTGTTTTTT. Translated, it gives CASSVGGQGLTGELFF.

The chain is built from TRBV21-1 and TRBJ1-3; the table's D call, TRBD1, was not checked against the DNA. TRBV21-1 is labeled a pseudogene. The CDR3 spans 21 residues. This CDR3 reads CASSKNSKPPGQGPKGNTIYF. Here the CDR3 DNA reads TGTGCCAGCAGCAAAAACTCCAAACCTCCGGGACAGGGGCCGAAAGGAAACACCATATATTTT.

The CDR3 protein is CASSLGRREETQYF. Written as DNA, the CDR3 is TGTGCCAGCAGCTTAGGGAGACGGGAAGAGACCCAGTACTTC. The V call is TRBV11-2, the J call TRBJ2-5; no reliable D call. V gave up 1 base and J gave up 3 bases, with 9 bases separating them. The CDR3 sequence is 14 residues long. CDR1 is SGHAT and CDR2 is FQNNGV in the germline V gene. The full variable domain, its missing parts supplied by reference TRBV11-2 and TRBJ2-5, is EAGVAQSPRYKIIEKRQSVAFWCNPISGHATLYWYQQILGQGPKLLIQFQNNGVVDDSQLPKDRFSAERLKGVDSTLKIQPAKLEDSAVYLCASSLGRREETQYFGPGTRLLVL.

Notes on this clone: Sequence at one end of the junction differs from germline and may be a read error. The CDR3 sequence: CASSRSNGLAWIF. The CDR3 region has the DNA TGTGCCAGCAGCCGAAGTAACGGACTAGCGTGGATCTTC. The J gene is TRBJ2-1, the V gene TRBV3-1 (or the pseudogene TRBV3-2), with TRBD2 identical over 9 bases. Germline CDR1 reads LGHDT; CDR2 reads YNNKEL (reference sequence). This CDR3 region has 13 residues.

This clone was recorded only once. The chain employs TRBV30 and TRBJ1-6; a possible D gene is TRBD1 (5 bases). Germline V gene lookup returns CDR1 GTSNPN and CDR2 SVGIG (reference sequence). V was trimmed by 5 bases and J by 8 bases, leaving 16 bases between them. The CDR3 is 14 residues long. Written as DNA, the CDR3 is TGTGCCTGGGACCTTGCCGGGGGTTATTCACCCCTCCACTTT. Protein product: CAWDLAGGYSPLHF.

This clone turned up a few times. In DNA, the CDR3 is TGTGCCAGCAGTTTGGACAGGGTCAATCAGCCCCAGCATTTT. This encodes CASSLDRVNQPQHF. The chain has TRBV27 and TRBJ1-5; 8 positions agree with TRBD1. CDR1 is MNHEY, CDR2 SMNVEV, per germline (reference sequence). The V segment lost 3 bases and the J segment 3 bases; nucleotides outside the gene matches: 1. This CDR3 is 14 amino acids long.

V usage is TRBV7-9 and J usage is TRBJ1-3; weak D call: TRBD1 (6 bases). With 6 bases removed from V and 0 bases from J, the gap between germline ends came to 15 bases. The CDR3 has 16 amino acids. Germline CDR1 is SEHNR and CDR2 is FQNEAQ (reference sequence). CDR3 nucleotides: TGTGCCAGCAGACCGTCGGCAGGGGACTCTGGAAACACCATATATTTT. Translating gives CASRPSAGDSGNTIYF.

The DNA for the CDR3 is TGTGCCAGCAGCCCCTATCGGCAGCGGGAGAACACCGGGGAGCTGTTTTTT. The encoded protein is CASSPYRQRENTGELFF. This sequence joins TRBV3-1 (or the pseudogene TRBV3-2) and TRBJ2-2; TRBD2 matches 7 bases. V shed 4 bases, J shed 1 base, and the junction held 9 bases outside the gene matches. This CDR3 contains 17 residues. Germline assignment: CDR1 LGHDT and CDR2 YNNKEL (reference sequence).

This clone was picked up a small number of times. Different DNA sequences within this sample yield the same CDR3. The chain carries TRBV6-5 and TRBJ1-1; a possible D gene is TRBD1 (5 bases). CDR3 size: 12 residues. The V end was cut by 4 bases, the J end by 8 bases, with 11 bases between. CDR1 and CDR2 (germline): MNHEY, SVGAGI. CDR3 sequence (DNA): TGTGCCAGCAGTTCTACGGGGGGGGAAGCTTTCTTT. Protein: CASSSTGGEAFF.

The V and J genes are TRBV29-1 and TRBJ1-2, with D possibly being TRBD1 (5 bases). The CDR3 loop spans 12 amino acids. CDR1 SQVTM and CDR2 ANQGSEA come from the germline V gene. Trimming shortened V by 8 bases and J by 0 bases, and 10 bases separated the two germline ends. The CDR3 protein is CSYQTANYGYTF. CDR3 coding DNA: TGCAGCTACCAGACAGCTAACTATGGCTACACCTTC.